Detailed here is one T cell receptor (beta chain). Its antigen is still unknown. The repertoire was sequenced with immunoSEQ multiplex PCR; TCRdb's copy has only in-frame clones and lacks some. Found here are roughly 150,000 clones, more than 85% of them singletons; the top ten hold around 2.3%. This sample is drawn from a study of T cell responses to AZD1222 COVID-19 vaccine. Study-wide points: Within unmutated variant regions lay the reported targets of nearly half of spike-specific TCRs.

The sequencing used peripheral blood, collected on day 0 of AZD1222 vaccination. The receptor was derived from an adult in good health.

CDR3 bases: TGTGCCAGCAGTCGTATCCAGGGAGAGGACGAGCAGTACTTC. Translating it yields CASSRIQGEDEQYF. This chain connects TRBV11-2 to TRBJ2-7; the D gene could be TRBD1 or TRBD2 (5 bases each). Germline values: CDR1 SGHAT, CDR2 FQNNGV. The CDR3 is 14 amino acids. Deletions cut 6 bases from V and 5 bases from J, with 17 bases between.